This T cell receptor beta chain was retrieved from a study of cytomegalovirus exposure and HLA in healthy donors. The CDR3 sequence is 13 residues long. Trimming took off 6 bases at V and 4 bases at J, with 12 bases between the two ends. Germline V CDR1 and CDR2: KGHSH, LQKENI. PCR was performed using 60 Vbeta and 13 Jbeta primers. The repertoire was sequenced with immunoSEQ multiplex PCR; TCRdb's copy has only in-frame clones and lacks some. The sample includes 180,000 or so clones, over 75% of them seen just once. This clone was detected only a few times. The sequence was collected from a boy aged 2 to 10 in good health and CMV-seronegative. The J gene is TRBJ1-1, the V gene TRBV18; no firm D call. The sample taken for sequencing was PBMCs. The CDR3 loop is CASSPPRGTEAFF. In DNA, the CDR3 is TGTGCCAGCTCTCCCCCGCGGGGCACTGAAGCTTTCTTT.